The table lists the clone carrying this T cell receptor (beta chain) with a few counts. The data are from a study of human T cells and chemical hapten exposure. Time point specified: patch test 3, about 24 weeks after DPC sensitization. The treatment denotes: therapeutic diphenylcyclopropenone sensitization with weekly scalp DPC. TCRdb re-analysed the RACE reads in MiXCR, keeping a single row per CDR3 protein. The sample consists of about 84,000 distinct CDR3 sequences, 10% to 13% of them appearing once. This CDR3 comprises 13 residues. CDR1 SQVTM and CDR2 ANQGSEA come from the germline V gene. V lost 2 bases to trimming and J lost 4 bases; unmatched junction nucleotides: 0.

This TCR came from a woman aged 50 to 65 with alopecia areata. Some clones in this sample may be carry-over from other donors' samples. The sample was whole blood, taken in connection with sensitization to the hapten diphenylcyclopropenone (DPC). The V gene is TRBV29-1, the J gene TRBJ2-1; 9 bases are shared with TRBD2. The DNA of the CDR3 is TGCAGCGTTGAACTAGCGGGGTACAATGAGCAGTTCTTC. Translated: CSVELAGYNEQFF.